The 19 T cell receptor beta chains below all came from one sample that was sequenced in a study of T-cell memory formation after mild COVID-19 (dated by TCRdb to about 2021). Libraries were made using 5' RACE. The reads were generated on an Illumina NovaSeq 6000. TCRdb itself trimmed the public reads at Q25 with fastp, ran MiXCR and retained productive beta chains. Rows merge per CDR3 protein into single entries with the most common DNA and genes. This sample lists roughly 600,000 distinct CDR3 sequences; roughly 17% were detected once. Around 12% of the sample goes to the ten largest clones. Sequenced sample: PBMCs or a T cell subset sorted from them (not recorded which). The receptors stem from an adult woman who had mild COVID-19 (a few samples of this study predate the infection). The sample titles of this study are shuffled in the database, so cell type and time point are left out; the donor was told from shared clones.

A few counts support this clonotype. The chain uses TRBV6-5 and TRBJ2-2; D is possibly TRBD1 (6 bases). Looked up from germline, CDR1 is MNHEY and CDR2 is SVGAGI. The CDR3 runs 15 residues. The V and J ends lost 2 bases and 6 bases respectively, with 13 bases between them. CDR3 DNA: TGTGCCAGCAGTTACGGGGCAGGGGTACCCGGGGAGCTGTTTTTT. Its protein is CASSYGAGVPGELFF.

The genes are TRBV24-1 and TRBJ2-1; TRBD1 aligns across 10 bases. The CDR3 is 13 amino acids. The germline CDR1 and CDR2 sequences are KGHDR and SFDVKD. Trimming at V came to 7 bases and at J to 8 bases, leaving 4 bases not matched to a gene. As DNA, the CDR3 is TGTGCCACCAGGGGGGACAGGGGCGATGAGCAGTTCTTC. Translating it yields CATRGDRGDEQFF.

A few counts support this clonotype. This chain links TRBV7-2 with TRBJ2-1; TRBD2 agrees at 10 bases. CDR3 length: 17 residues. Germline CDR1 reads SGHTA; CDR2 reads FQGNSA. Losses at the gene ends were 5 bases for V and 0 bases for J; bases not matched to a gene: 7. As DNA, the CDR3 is TGTGCCAGCAGCCACGTGACTAGCGGGTACTCCTACAATGAGCAGTTCTTC. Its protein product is CASSHVTSGYSYNEQFF. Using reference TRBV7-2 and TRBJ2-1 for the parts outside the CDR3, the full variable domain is GAGVSQSPSNKVTEKGKDVELRCDPISGHTALYWYRQSLGQGLEFLIYFQGNSAPDKSGLPSDRFSAERTGGSVSTLTIQRTQQEDSAVYLCASSHVTSGYSYNEQFFGPGTRLTVL.

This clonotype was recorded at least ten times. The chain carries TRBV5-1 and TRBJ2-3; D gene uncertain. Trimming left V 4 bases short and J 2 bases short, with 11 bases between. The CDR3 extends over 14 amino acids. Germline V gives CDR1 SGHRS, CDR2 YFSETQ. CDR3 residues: CASSPFAATDTQYF. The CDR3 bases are TGCGCCAGCAGCCCCTTTGCCGCCACAGATACGCAGTATTTT.

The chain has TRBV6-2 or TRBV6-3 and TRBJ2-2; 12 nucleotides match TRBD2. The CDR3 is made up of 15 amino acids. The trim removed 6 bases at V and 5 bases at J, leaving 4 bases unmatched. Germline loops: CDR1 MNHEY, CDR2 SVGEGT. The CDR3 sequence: CASSSGTSGTGELFF. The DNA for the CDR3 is TGTGCCAGCAGCTCCGGGACTAGCGGGACCGGGGAGCTGTTTTTT.

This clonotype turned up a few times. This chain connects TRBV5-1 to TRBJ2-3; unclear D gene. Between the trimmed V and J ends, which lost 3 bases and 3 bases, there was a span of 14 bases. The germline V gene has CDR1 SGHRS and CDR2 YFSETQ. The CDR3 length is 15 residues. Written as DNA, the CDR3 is TGCGCCAGCAGCTCGACATCTTGGCAGACAGATACGCAGTATTTT. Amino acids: CASSSTSWQTDTQYF.

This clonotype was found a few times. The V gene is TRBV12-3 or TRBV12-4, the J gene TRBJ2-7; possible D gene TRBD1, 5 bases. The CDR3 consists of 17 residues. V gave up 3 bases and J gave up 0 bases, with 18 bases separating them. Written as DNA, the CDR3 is TGTGCCAGCAGTTTCTTGCGTCAGGGTATCGGCTCCTACGAGCAGTACTTC. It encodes CASSFLRQGIGSYEQYF.

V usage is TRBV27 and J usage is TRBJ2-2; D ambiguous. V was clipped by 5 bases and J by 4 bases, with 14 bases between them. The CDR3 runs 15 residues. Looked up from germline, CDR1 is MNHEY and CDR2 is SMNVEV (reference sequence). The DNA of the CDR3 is TGTGCCAGCAGTCGCGTGTCACCACCCACCGGGGAGCTGTTTTTT. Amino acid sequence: CASSRVSPPTGELFF.

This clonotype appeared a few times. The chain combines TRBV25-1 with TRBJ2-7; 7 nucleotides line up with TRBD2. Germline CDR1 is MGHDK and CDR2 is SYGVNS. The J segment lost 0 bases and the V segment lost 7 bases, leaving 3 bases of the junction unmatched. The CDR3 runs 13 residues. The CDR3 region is CASTQRDSYEQYF. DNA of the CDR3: TGTGCCAGCACACAGCGGGACTCCTACGAGCAGTACTTC.

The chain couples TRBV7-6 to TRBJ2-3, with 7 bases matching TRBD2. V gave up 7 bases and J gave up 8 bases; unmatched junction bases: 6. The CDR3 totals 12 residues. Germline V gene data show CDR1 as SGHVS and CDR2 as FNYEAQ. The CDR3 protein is CASTEGLSTQYF. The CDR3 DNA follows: TGTGCCAGCACCGAGGGACTATCTACGCAGTATTTT.

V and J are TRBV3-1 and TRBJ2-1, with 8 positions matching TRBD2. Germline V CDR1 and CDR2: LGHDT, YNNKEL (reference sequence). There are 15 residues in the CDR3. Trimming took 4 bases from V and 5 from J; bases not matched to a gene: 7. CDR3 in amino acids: CASSPPGSGNNEQFF. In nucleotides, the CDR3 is TGTGCCAGCAGCCCCCCGGGTAGCGGGAACAATGAGCAGTTCTTC.

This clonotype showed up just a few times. The CDR3 DNA is TGCAGCGTTGAAGCGGGAGGCCGACAAGAGACCCAGTACTTC. Protein sequence: CSVEAGGRQETQYF. The J gene is TRBJ2-5, the V gene TRBV29-1, with TRBD2 identical over 7 bases. From germline, CDR1 is SQVTM and CDR2 ANQGSEA. The V and J ends lost 1 base and 2 bases, in that order; junction bases with no gene match: 4. The CDR3 length is 14 residues.

CDR3 sequence: CASSLMPDRGYGYTF. DNA for the CDR3: TGTGCCAGCAGCTTAATGCCTGATCGGGGCTATGGCTACACCTTC. The chain employs TRBV11-2 and TRBJ1-2; D is unresolved. Between the trimmed V and J ends, which lost 2 bases and 4 bases, there was a span of 14 bases. This CDR3 contains 15 residues. Germline V lookup: CDR1 SGHAT, CDR2 FQNNGV.

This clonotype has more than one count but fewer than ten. CDR3 DNA sequence: TGTGCCAGCAGCCAAGATCAGCGCCCGAGCACAGATACGCAGTATTTT. Protein product: CASSQDQRPSTDTQYF. The chain couples TRBV3-1 to TRBJ2-3; D is ambiguous. Trimming cost V 0 bases and J 0 bases, with 10 bases left between them. The CDR3 is 16 amino acids. CDR1 and CDR2 from the germline V gene are LGHDT and YNNKEL (reference sequence).

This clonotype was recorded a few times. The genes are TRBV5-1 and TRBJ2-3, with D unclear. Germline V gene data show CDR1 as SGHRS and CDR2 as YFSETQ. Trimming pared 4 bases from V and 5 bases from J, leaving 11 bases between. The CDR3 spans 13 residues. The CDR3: CASSPAPLDTQYF. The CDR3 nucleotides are TGCGCCAGCAGCCCGGCCCCTTTAGATACGCAGTATTTT.

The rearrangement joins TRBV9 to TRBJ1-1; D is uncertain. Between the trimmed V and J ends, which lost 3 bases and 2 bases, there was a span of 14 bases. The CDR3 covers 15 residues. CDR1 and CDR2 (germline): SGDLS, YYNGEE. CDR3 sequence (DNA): TGTGCCAGCAGCGATGGGGTACAGCACAACACTGAAGCTTTCTTT. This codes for CASSDGVQHNTEAFF.

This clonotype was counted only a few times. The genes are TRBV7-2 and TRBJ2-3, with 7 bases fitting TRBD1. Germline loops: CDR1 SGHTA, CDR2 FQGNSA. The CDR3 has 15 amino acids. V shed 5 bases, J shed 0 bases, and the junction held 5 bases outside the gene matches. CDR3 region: CASSETGRSTDTQYF. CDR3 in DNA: TGTGCCAGCAGCGAGACAGGGCGGAGCACAGATACGCAGTATTTT.

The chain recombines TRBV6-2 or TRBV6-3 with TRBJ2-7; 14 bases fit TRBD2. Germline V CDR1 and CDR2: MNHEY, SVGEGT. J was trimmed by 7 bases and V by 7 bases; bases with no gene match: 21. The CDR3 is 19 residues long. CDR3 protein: CASTFYHGTSGSTSYEQYF. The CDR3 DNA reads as TGTGCCAGCACCTTCTACCACGGGACTAGCGGGAGTACGTCGTATGAGCAGTACTTC.

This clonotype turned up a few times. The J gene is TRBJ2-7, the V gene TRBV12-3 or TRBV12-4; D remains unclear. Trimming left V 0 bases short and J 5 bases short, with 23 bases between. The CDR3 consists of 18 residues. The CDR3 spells CASSLASELAPLHNEQYF. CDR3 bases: TGTGCCAGCAGTTTAGCGTCGGAGTTGGCGCCCCTCCACAACGAGCAGTACTTC.